These T cell receptor beta chains were read from a single sample in a study of blood T cell repertoires in COVID-19. Generated by immunoSEQ multiplex PCR, the TCRdb table keeps only in-frame clones and is missing some. The sample includes 200,000 to 250,000 clones, about 83% of them seen just once. Sequencing was done on a sample of peripheral blood. The origin of the receptors is a man younger than 45 who had recovered from COVID-19. Both conserved end residues are trimmed from each CDR3. A D gene is named only where the DNA matches it firmly.

V gene,D gene,CDR3 protein
TRBV3-1/TRBV3-2,-,ASSQESYGYT
TRBV6-1,-,ASSEPDRGSPLH
TRBV6-1,-,ASSERARVGTGANVLT
TRBV4-1,-,ASSQGRGGETQY
TRBV5-5,TRBD1,ASSRDRARTADTQY
TRBV18,-,ASSPRVSGANVLT
TRBV27,-,ASSFGRGETQY
TRBV24-1,TRBD1,ATRTGSGHGELF
TRBV6-5,TRBD1,ATLTGVATEAF
TRBV7-2,-,ASSLRDFQWEQY
TRBV9,TRBD2,ASSVSGGHPETQY
TRBV3-1/TRBV3-2,TRBD1,ASSQDQGGAGGYT
TRBV11-2,TRBD1,ASSPQGVPQY
TRBV6-5,-,ASWSATGNYGYT
TRBV27,-,ASSHGGGGFWNTEAF
TRBV7-9,-,ASSLMAGAQLNTEAF
TRBV7-2,-,ASSLLKGFGAF
TRBV4-1,-,ASSQAGERNEQF
TRBV19,TRBD1,ASKDRGPSEAF
TRBV19,-,ASSISNLQEAF
TRBV5-1,TRBD1,ASGPGTGVETQY
TRBV11-2,-,ASTSGDGNTIY
TRBV19,-,ASAEGSAKLF
TRBV10-2,TRBD2,ASAERGGRETQY
TRBV18,-,ASSLGLYNEKLF
TRBV4-1,TRBD1,ASSHPTGGWTEAF
TRBV7-8,TRBD1,ASSQNRAGQGNRNSPLH
TRBV2,TRBD2,ASSGLAGFRSDTQY
TRBV2,TRBD1,ASSQTDRASYNSPLH
TRBV7-2,TRBD2,ASSMGLGLGETQY
TRBV5-4,TRBD2,ASSSGLAGATDTQY
TRBV18,-,ASSPPNGGMNTEAF
TRBV6-5,-,ASSLTYQGEETQY
TRBV10-3,-,AATGVSGANVLT